This T cell receptor (beta chain) was recovered during a study of T-cell reconstitution after alpha-beta-depleted transplantation in children. TCRbeta library construction was performed incorporating unique molecular identifiers. TCRdb called the PCR reads again in MiXCR, with one record for every CDR3 protein. Among around 190,000 distinct CDR3 sequences listed, 6.6% were seen once. General observations from the study: Certain patients had high TCRbeta diversity at day 60, and it came from recipient T cells and thymic progenitors that survived.

This clonotype was observed many times. Its cognate antigen is unknown. This TCR derives from a boy aged 2 to 9 with acute lymphoblastic leukemia, due to receive a stem cell transplant. The sequencing here drew on PBMCs, taken before TCRalphabeta/CD19-depleted stem cell transplant.

The CDR3 loop reads CASSWRVRGQGGSQYF. The DNA of the CDR3 is TGTGCCAGCAGCTGGAGGGTCAGGGGGCAGGGCGGATCGCAGTATTTT. The V and J genes are TRBV5-6 and TRBJ2-3; TRBD1 matches at 8 bases. Germline assignment: CDR1 SGHDT and CDR2 YYEEEE. The CDR3 is 16 residues long. The V and J ends lost 3 bases and 10 bases, in that order; junction bases with no gene match: 16.